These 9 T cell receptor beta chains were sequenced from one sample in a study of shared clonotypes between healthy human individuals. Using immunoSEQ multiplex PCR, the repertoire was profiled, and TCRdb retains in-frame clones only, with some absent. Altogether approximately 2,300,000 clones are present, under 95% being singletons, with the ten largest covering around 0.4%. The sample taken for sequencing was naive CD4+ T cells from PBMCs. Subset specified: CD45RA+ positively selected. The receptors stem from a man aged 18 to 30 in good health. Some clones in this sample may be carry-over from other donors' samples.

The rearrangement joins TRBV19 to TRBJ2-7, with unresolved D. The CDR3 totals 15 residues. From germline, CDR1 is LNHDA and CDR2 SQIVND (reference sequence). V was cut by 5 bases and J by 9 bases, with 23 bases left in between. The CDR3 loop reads CASSPPFMNLRGQYF. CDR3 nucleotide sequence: TGTGCCAGTAGTCCCCCCTTCATGAATCTACGCGGGCAGTACTTC.

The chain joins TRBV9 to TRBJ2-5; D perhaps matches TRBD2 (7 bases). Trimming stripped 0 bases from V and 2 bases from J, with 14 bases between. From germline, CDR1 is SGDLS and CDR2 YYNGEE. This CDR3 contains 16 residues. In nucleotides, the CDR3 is TGTGCCAGCAGCGTAGAACCCCGGGGGGCTCAAGAGACCCAGTACTTC. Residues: CASSVEPRGAQETQYF.

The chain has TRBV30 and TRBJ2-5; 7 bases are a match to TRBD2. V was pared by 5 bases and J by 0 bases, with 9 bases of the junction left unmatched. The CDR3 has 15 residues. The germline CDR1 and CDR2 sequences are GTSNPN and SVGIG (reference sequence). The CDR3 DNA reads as TGTGCCTGGGGGGGGGAGACCTGGTACCAAGAGACCCAGTACTTC. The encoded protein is CAWGGETWYQETQYF.

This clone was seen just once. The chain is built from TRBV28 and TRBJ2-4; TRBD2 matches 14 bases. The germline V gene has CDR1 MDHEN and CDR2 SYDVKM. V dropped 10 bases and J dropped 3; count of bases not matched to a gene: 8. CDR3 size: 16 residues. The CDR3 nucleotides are TGTGCCATCGGGACTAGCGGGAGTTCGGGCAAAAACATTCAGTACTTC. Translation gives CAIGTSGSSGKNIQYF.

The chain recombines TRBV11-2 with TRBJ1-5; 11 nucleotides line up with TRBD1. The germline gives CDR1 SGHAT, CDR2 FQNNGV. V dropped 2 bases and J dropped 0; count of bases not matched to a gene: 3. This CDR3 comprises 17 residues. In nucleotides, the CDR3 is TGTGCCAGCAGCTTAAGGACAGGGGGCAATAGCAATCAGCCCCAGCATTTT. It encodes CASSLRTGGNSNQPQHF.

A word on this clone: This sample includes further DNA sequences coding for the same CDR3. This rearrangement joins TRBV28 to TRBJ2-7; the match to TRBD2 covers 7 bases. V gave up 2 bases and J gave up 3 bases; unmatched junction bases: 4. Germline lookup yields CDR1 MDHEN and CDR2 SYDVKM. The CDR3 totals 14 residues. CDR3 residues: CASSLQGGGYEQYF. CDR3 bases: TGTGCCAGCAGTTTACAGGGCGGGGGCTACGAGCAGTACTTC.

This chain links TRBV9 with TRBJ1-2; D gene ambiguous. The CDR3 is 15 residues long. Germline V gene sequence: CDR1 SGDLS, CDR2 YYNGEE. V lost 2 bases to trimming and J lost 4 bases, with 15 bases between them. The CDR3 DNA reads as TGTGCCAGCAGCGTTGGGTCGTTGACGCCCTATGGCTACACCTTC. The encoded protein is CASSVGSLTPYGYTF.

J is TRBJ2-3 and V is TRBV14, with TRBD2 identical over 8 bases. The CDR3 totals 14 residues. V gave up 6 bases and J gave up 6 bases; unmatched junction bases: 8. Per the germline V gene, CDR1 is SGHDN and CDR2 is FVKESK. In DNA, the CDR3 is TGTGCCAGCAGTCTAATTAGCGGGACGGATACGCAGTATTTT. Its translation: CASSLISGTDTQYF. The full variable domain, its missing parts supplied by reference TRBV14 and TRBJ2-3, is EAGVTQFPSHSVIEKGQTVTLRCDPISGHDNLYWYRRVMGKEIKFLLHFVKESKQDESGMPNNRFLAERTGGTYSTLKVQPAELEDSGVYFCASSLISGTDTQYFGPGTRLTVL.

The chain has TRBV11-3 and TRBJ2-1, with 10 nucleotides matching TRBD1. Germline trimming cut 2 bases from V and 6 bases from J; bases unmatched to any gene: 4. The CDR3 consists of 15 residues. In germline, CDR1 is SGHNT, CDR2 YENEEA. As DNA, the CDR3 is TGTGCCAGCAGCTTAAGGGACAGGGGATTCAATGAGCAGTTCTTC. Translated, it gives CASSLRDRGFNEQFF.